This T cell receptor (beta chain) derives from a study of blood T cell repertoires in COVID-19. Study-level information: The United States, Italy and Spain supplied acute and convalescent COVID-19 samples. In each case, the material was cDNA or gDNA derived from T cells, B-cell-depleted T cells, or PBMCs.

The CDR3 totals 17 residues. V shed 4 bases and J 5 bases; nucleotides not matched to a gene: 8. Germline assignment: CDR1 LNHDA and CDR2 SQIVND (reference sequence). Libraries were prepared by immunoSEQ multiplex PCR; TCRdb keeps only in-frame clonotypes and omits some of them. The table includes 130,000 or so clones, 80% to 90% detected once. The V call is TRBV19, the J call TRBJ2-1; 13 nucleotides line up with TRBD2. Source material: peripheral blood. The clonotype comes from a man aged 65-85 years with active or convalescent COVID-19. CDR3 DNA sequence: TGTGCCAGTAGTAGAGGGGGGACTAGCGGGGATCACAATGAGCAGTTCTTC. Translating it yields CASSRGGTSGDHNEQFF.